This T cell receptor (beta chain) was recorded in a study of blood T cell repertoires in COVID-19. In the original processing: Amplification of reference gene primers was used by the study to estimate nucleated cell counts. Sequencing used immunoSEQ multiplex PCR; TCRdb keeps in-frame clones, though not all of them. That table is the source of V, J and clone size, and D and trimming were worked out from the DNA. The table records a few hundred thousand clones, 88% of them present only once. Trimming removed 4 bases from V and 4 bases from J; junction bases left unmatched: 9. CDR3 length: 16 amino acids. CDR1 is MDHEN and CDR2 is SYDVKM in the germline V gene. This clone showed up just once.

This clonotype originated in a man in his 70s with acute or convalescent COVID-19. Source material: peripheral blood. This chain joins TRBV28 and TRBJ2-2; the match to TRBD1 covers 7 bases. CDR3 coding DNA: TGTGCCAGCAGTTCACCGGGACAGAGCCTCACCGGGGAGCTGTTTTTT. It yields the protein CASSSPGQSLTGELFF.